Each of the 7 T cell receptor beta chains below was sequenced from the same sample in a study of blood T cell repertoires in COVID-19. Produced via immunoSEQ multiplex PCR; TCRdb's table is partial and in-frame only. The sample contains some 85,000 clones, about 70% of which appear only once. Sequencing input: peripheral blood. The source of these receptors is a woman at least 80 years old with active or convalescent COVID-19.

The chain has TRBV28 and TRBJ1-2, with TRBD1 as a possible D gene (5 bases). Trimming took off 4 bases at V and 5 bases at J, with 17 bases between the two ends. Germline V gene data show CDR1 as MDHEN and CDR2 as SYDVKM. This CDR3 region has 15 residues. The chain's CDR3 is CASSSPRGGLYGYTF. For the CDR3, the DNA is TGTGCCAGCAGTTCCCCGCGCGGGGGTTTATATGGCTACACCTTC.

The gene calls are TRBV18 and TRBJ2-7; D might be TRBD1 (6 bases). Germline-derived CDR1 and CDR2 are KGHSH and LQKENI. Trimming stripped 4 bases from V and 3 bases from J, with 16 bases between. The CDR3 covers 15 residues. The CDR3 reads CASSQGQSAVYEQYF. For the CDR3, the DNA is TGTGCCAGCTCACAAGGACAGTCTGCCGTCTACGAGCAGTACTTC.

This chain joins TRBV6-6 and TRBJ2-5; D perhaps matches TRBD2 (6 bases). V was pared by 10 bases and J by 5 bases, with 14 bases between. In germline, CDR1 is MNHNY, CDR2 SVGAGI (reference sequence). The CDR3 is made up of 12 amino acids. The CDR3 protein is CATSFGGETQYF. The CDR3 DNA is TGTGCCACCTCATTTGGGGGGGAGACCCAGTACTTC.

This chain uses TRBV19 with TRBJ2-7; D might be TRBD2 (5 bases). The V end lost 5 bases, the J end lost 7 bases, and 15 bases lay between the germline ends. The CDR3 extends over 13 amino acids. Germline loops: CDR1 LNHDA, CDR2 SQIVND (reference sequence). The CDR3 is CASSSGSYGEQYF. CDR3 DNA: TGTGCCAGTAGTTCGGGGTCCTATGGGGAGCAGTACTTC.

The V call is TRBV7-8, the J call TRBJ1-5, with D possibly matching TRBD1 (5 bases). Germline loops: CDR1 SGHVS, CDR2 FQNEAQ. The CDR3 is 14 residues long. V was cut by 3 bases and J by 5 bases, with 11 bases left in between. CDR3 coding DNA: TGTGCCAGCAGCTTTGGGGCTCTTTATCAGCCCCAGCATTTT. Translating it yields CASSFGALYQPQHF.

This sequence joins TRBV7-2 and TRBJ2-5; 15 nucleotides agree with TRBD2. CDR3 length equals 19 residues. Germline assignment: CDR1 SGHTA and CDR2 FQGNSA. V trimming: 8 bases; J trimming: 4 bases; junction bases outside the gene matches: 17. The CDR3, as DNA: TGTGCCAGCTCCAACGGACCGGGACTAGCGGGGGGCCGGGGAGAGACCCAGTACTTC. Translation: CASSNGPGLAGGRGETQYF.

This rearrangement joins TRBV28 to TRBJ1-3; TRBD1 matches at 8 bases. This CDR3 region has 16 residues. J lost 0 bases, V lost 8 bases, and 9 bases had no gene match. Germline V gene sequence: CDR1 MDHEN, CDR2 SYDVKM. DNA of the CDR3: TGTGCCAGCCACACCGGGACAGGCGGCTCTGGAAACACCATATATTTT. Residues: CASHTGTGGSGNTIYF.